These 6 T cell receptor beta chains originate from one sample sequenced in a study of cytomegalovirus exposure and HLA in healthy donors. A multiplex PCR was run with 60 Vbeta primers and 13 Jbeta primers. Assay: immunoSEQ multiplex PCR; the TCRdb copy retains only in-frame clones and omits some. The sample records about 160,000 clones, roughly four fifths being singletons. What was sequenced was PBMCs. Every receptor here comes from a middle-aged man in good health and CMV-seronegative.

CDR3 sequence reads: CASILLTVNTEAFF. CDR3 bases: TGTGCCAGCATCCTCCTGACAGTGAACACTGAAGCTTTCTTT. The chain combines TRBV2 with TRBJ1-1; D perhaps matches TRBD1 (5 bases). This CDR3 has 14 amino acids. V was shortened by 7 bases and J by 0 bases, with 12 bases between the two germline ends. Germline V CDR1 and CDR2: SNHLY, FYNNEI.

With respect to this clone: This sample also contains other DNA sequences that code for the same CDR3. The chain recombines TRBV27 with TRBJ1-5; unclear D gene. With 0 bases removed from V and 0 bases from J, the gap between germline ends came to 6 bases. The germline V gene encodes CDR1 MNHEY and CDR2 SMNVEV (reference sequence). The CDR3 loop spans 15 amino acids. CDR3 DNA sequence: TGTGCCAGCAGTTTATCCCGTTATAGCAATCAGCCCCAGCATTTT. This translates into CASSLSRYSNQPQHF.

The chain is built from TRBV5-6 and TRBJ2-3; tentative D call: TRBD1 (5 bases). CDR1 is SGHDT, CDR2 YYEEEE, per germline. Trimming took 1 base from V and 3 from J, leaving 18 bases between them. The CDR3 runs 17 residues. The CDR3 protein is CASSLSMAGYRTDTQYF. The CDR3 DNA reads TGTGCCAGCAGCTTGAGTATGGCAGGGTATAGGACAGATACGCAGTATTTT.

The chain recombines TRBV7-2 with TRBJ2-2; 7 nucleotides line up with TRBD2. The length of the CDR3 is 15 residues. In germline, CDR1 is SGHTA, CDR2 FQGNSA. V shed 8 bases and J 6 bases; nucleotides not matched to a gene: 12. The DNA of the CDR3 is TGTGCCAGCGGCGCGGGCGGGAGTATCCCCGGGGAGCTGTTTTTT. It is translated as CASGAGGSIPGELFF.

Here the CDR3 DNA reads TGCGCCAGCAGCTACAGGGTTGGAAACACCATATATTTT. Its translation is CASSYRVGNTIYF. The chain links TRBV5-1 to TRBJ1-3; perhaps TRBD1 as D (6 bases). Germline V lookup: CDR1 SGHRS, CDR2 YFSETQ. V lost 3 bases to trimming and J lost 3 bases, with 7 bases between them. This CDR3 comprises 13 residues.

The CDR3 loop reads CASSSGMEYEQYF. The CDR3 nucleotides read TGCGCCAGCAGTAGCGGGATGGAGTACGAGCAGTACTTC. The chain joins TRBV10-1 to TRBJ2-5; 7 bases agree with TRBD2. The J call may be incorrect, as the DNA end agrees better with TRBJ2-7. The CDR3 is 13 amino acids. Germline V gives CDR1 WNHNN, CDR2 SYGVQD (reference sequence).